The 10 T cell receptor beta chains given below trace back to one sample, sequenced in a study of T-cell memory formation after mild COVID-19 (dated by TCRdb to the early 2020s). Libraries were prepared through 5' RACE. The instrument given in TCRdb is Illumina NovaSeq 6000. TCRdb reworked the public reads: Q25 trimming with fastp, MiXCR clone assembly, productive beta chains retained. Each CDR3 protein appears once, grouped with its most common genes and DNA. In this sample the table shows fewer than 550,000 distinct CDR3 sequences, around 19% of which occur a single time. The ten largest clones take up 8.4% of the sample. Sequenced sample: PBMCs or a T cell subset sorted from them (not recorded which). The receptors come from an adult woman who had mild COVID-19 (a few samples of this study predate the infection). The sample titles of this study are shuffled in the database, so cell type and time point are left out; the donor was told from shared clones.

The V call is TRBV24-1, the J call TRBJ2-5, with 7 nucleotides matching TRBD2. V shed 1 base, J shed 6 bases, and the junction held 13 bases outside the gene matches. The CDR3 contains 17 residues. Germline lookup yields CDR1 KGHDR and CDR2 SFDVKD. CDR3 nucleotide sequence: TGTGCCACCAGTGATTTAGGAGCGGGGAGCCAATGGCAGACCCAGTACTTC. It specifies CATSDLGAGSQWQTQYF.

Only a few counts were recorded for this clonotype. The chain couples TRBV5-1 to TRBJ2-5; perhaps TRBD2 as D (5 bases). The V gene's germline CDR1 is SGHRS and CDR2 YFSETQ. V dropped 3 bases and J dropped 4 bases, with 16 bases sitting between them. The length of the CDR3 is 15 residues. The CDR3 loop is CASSSQVASSETQYF. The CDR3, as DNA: TGCGCCAGCAGCTCCCAGGTAGCGTCCTCAGAGACCCAGTACTTC.

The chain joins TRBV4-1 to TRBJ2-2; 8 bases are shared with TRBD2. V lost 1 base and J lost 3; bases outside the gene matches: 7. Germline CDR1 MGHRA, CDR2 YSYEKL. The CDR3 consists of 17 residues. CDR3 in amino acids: CASSQGSAGVYTGELFF. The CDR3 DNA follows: TGCGCCAGCAGCCAAGGATCAGCGGGGGTCTACACCGGGGAGCTGTTTTTT.

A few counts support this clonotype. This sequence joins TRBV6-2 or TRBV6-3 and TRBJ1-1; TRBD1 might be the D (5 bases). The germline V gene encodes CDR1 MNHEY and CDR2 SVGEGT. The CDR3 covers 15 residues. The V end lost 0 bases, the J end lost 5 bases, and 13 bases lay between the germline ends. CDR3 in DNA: TGTGCCAGCAGTTACTCGATCGGAAAGGGGACTGAAGCTTTCTTT. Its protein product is CASSYSIGKGTEAFF.

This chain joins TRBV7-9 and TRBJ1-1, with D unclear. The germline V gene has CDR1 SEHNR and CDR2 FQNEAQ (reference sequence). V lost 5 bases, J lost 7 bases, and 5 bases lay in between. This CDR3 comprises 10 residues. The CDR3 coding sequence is TGTGCCAGCAGCATCAATGAAGCTTTCTTT. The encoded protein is CASSINEAFF. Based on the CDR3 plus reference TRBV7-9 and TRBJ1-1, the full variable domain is DTGVSQNPRHKITKRGQNVTFRCDPISEHNRLYWYRQTLGQGPEFLTYFQNEAQLEKSRLLSDRFSAERPKGSFSTLEIQRTEQGDSAMYLCASSINEAFFGQGTRLTVV.

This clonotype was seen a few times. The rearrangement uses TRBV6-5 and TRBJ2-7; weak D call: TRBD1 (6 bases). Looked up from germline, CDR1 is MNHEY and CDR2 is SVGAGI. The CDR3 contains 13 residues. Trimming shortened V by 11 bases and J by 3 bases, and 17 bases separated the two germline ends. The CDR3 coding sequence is TGTGCCGGGGGCCGAGGCAGAGACTACGAGCAGTACTTC. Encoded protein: CAGGRGRDYEQYF.

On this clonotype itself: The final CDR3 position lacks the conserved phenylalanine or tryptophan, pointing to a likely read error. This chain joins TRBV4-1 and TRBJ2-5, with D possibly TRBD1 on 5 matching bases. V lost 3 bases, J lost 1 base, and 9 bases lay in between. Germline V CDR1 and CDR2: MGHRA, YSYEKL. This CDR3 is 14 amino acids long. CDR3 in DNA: TGCGCCAGCAGCCATCCCGACAGCCAAGAGACCCAGTACTCC. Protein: CASSHPDSQETQYS.

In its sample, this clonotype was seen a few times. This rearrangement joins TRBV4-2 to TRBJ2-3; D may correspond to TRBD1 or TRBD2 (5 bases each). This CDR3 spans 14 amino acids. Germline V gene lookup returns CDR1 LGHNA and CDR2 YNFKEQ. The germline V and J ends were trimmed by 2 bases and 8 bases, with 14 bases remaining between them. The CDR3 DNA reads TGTGCCAGCAGCCAATCCCGGGACCCAGGTACGCAGTATTTT. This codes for CASSQSRDPGTQYF.

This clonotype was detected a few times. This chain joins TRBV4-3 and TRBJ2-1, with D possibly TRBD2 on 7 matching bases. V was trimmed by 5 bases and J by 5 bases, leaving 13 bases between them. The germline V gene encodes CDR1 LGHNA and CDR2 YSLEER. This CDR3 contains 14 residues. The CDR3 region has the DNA TGCGCCAGCAGCGATAGGGGGACTAACAATGAGCAGTTCTTC. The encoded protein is CASSDRGTNNEQFF.

The CDR3 protein is CASSLGDRGDTEAFF. CDR3 sequence (DNA): TGCGCCAGCAGCTTGGGGGACAGGGGGGACACTGAAGCTTTCTTT. This sequence joins TRBV5-1 and TRBJ1-1, with 11 bases fitting TRBD1. With V trimmed by 0 bases and J by 3 bases, 1 base remained unmatched. This CDR3 is built from 15 residues. CDR1 SGHRS and CDR2 YFSETQ come from the germline V gene.